This T cell receptor (beta chain) was retrieved from a study of early T cells in non-severe SARS-CoV-2 infection. Study details: Sequencing was performed on bulk RNA from unsorted whole blood, leaving chains unpaired.

This CDR3 is built from 14 residues. Per germline, CDR1 DFQATT and CDR2 SNEGSKA (reference sequence). The ends lost 3 bases at V and 9 bases at J; junction bases unmatched: 9. cDNA molecules, individually, were tagged with unique molecular identifiers. TCRdb reprocessed the 5' RACE reads with MiXCR, giving one entry per CDR3 protein. The data hold tens of thousands of distinct CDR3 sequences, with 7% to 8% observed a single time. Sequencing used whole blood. The V call is TRBV20-1, the J call TRBJ2-1; 9 bases match TRBD1. The sequence was collected from an adult who was a healthcare worker with PCR-confirmed SARS-CoV-2 infection or an uninfected control (not recorded which). In DNA, the CDR3 is TGCAGTGCTAGTAGGGACAGGGTGTATGGTGAGCAGTTCTTC. Amino acids: CSASRDRVYGEQFF.